Each of the 32 T cell receptor beta chains below was sequenced from the same sample in a study of cytomegalovirus exposure and HLA in healthy donors. Primers for the PCR totalled 60 Vbeta and 13 Jbeta. TCRdb's table, derived via immunoSEQ multiplex PCR, lists solely in-frame clones and lacks some. The data contain roughly 140,000 clones, approximately 85% of them singletons. Sequenced sample: PBMCs. These TCRs come from a man between 45 and 60 years old in good health and CMV-seropositive.

The chain uses TRBV29-1 and TRBJ1-3; tentative D call: TRBD1 (6 bases). The CDR3 totals 13 residues. CDR1 is SQVTM and CDR2 is ANQGSEA in the germline V gene. Trimming shortened V by 5 bases and J by 0 bases, and 8 bases separated the two germline ends. In DNA, the CDR3 is TGCAGCGTTAACAGGGACTCTGGAAACACCATATATTTT. The encoded protein is CSVNRDSGNTIYF.

The chain couples TRBV7-9 to TRBJ2-1; 8 nucleotides line up with TRBD1. This CDR3 spans 13 amino acids. Germline V gives CDR1 SEHNR, CDR2 FQNEAQ (reference sequence). V was clipped by 6 bases and J by 5 bases; unmatched bases: 3. For the CDR3, the DNA is TGTGCCAGCAGGAACAGGGGGGACAATGAGCAGTTCTTC. Translating gives CASRNRGDNEQFF.

This chain connects TRBV5-8 to TRBJ2-5, with 7 positions matching TRBD1. The ends lost 7 bases at V and 1 base at J; junction bases unmatched: 10. The CDR3 runs to 15 residues. CDR1 SGHTS and CDR2 YDEGEE come from the germline V gene. CDR3 nucleotides: TGTGCCAGCGGGATGGCCCGGGACAGCCAAGAGACCCAGTACTTC. Translation: CASGMARDSQETQYF.

The chain links TRBV2 to TRBJ2-5, with D possibly being TRBD1 (5 bases). Per germline, CDR1 SNHLY and CDR2 FYNNEI. Trimming stripped 1 base from V and 5 bases from J, with 14 bases between. The CDR3 sequence is 15 residues long. CDR3 bases: TGTGCCAGCAGTGAAGAGGGGCGCCGGGCTGAGACCCAGTACTTC. Translating it yields CASSEEGRRAETQYF.

CDR3: CASSVGVDTEAFF. The CDR3 nucleotides are TGTGCCAGCAGTGTCGGGGTCGACACTGAAGCTTTCTTT. The chain carries TRBV2 and TRBJ1-1; D unresolved. Germline V gene sequence: CDR1 SNHLY, CDR2 FYNNEI. The V gene lost 4 bases and the J gene lost 3 bases, with 9 bases spanning the gap. The CDR3 consists of 13 residues.

The chain has TRBV4-1 and TRBJ2-3, with 13 bases matching TRBD2. Germline trimming cut 6 bases from V and 7 bases from J; bases unmatched to any gene: 7. Germline V gives CDR1 MGHRA, CDR2 YSYEKL. This CDR3 has 15 amino acids. The CDR3 coding sequence is TGCGCCAGCAGAAGGACTAGCGGGAGTCGTAATACGCAGTATTTT. Its translation: CASRRTSGSRNTQYF.

The CDR3 reads CASSYSQTHLPEQYF. In nucleotides, the CDR3 is TGTGCCAGCAGTTACTCCCAGACTCACCTGCCCGAGCAGTACTTC. The chain is built from TRBV6-6 and TRBJ2-7, with D uncertain. This CDR3 contains 15 residues. CDR1 and CDR2 (germline): MNHNY, SVGAGI (reference sequence). V gave up 0 bases and J gave up 6 bases, with 15 bases separating them.

V is TRBV10-3 and J is TRBJ1-1; D is ambiguous. In germline, CDR1 is ENHRY, CDR2 SYGVKD. The CDR3 is 15 amino acids. Trimming took 6 bases from V and 4 from J, leaving 18 bases between them. The CDR3 DNA follows: TGTGCCATCAGCTCAGAGGGAGGGTTTCTCACTGAAGCTTTCTTT. Translated, it gives CAISSEGGFLTEAFF.

The chain combines TRBV5-8 with TRBJ2-7; the match to TRBD2 covers 7 bases. This CDR3 region has 16 residues. Trimming took 0 bases from V and 6 from J; bases not matched to a gene: 12. Germline V gene data show CDR1 as SGHTS and CDR2 as YDEGEE. CDR3 DNA sequence: TGTGCCAGCAGCTTGGAAGGGGAACTAGCGTTGGGCGAGCAGTACTTC. This codes for CASSLEGELALGEQYF.

This clone was seen just once. The chain joins TRBV27 to TRBJ1-6, with D maybe TRBD1 (5 bases). CDR1 and CDR2 from the germline V gene are MNHEY and SMNVEV (reference sequence). The CDR3 runs 13 residues. Trimming cost V 2 bases and J 14 bases, with 13 bases left between them. The CDR3 DNA follows: TGTGCCAGCAGTTTACGACAGCTTGGATCCCTCCACTTT. Amino acids: CASSLRQLGSLHF.

The chain uses TRBV7-9 and TRBJ2-2; 9 positions agree with TRBD2. The ends lost 5 bases at V and 5 bases at J; junction bases unmatched: 6. The germline V gene has CDR1 SEHNR and CDR2 FQNEAQ (reference sequence). This CDR3 has 15 residues. CDR3 bases: TGTGCCAGCAGCCCGGTCCTAGCGGGAACCGGGGAGCTGTTTTTT. This gives the protein CASSPVLAGTGELFF.

This clone appeared a few times. V usage is TRBV6-1 and J usage is TRBJ2-1, with 7 bases matching TRBD1. The V and J ends lost 4 bases and 10 bases, in that order; junction bases with no gene match: 10. The CDR3 runs 14 residues. The germline CDR1 and CDR2 sequences are MNHNS and SASEGT. DNA for the CDR3: TGTGCCAGCAGTGGGCTAGACAGGGTGGACGAGCAGTTCTTC. Translation gives CASSGLDRVDEQFF.

J is TRBJ2-3 and V is TRBV11-2; D perhaps matches TRBD1 (6 bases). CDR1 is SGHAT and CDR2 is FQNNGV in the germline V gene. This CDR3 spans 15 amino acids. Trimming cost V 6 bases and J 1 base, with 14 bases left between them. Written as DNA, the CDR3 is TGTGCCAGCAGGCCGTGGGGACAACGCACAGATACGCAGTATTTT. Translated, it gives CASRPWGQRTDTQYF.

The V gene is TRBV27, the J gene TRBJ2-4, with 7 bases that match TRBD2. The V gene's germline CDR1 is MNHEY and CDR2 SMNVEV (reference sequence). This CDR3 is 14 amino acids long. Unmatched junction bases numbered 9, after V lost 7 bases and J lost 6 bases. CDR3 residues: CASMPGLYGNIQYF. In DNA, the CDR3 is TGTGCCAGCATGCCGGGACTATACGGAAACATTCAGTACTTC.

This clone has just a few counts. V is TRBV13 and J is TRBJ2-2; TRBD2 aligns across 12 bases. CDR3 size: 17 residues. V shed 5 bases and J 5 bases; nucleotides not matched to a gene: 9. Germline values: CDR1 PRHDT, CDR2 FYEKMQ (reference sequence). This CDR3 reads CASSLRTSGTDTGELFF. CDR3 DNA sequence: TGTGCCAGCAGCCTTAGGACTAGCGGGACCGATACCGGGGAGCTGTTTTTT.

The rearrangement joins TRBV7-9 to TRBJ2-4, with D uncertain. The V end was cut by 2 bases, the J end by 7 bases, with 15 bases between. The CDR3 covers 15 residues. Germline V gene lookup returns CDR1 SEHNR and CDR2 FQNEAQ (reference sequence). DNA for the CDR3: TGTGCCAGCAGCTTAATCTTGCCTTCGGGTAACATTCAGTACTTC. Translating gives CASSLILPSGNIQYF.

This sequence joins TRBV6-6 and TRBJ2-1; a weak D match, TRBD1 (6 bases). The CDR3 is made up of 14 amino acids. The germline V gene encodes CDR1 MNHNY and CDR2 SVGAGI (reference sequence). Trimming shortened V by 6 bases and J by 4 bases, and 13 bases separated the two germline ends. CDR3 protein: CASSPGVAYNEQFF. Here the CDR3 DNA reads TGTGCCAGCAGCCCAGGGGTGGCGTACAATGAGCAGTTCTTC.

The genes are TRBV5-1 and TRBJ1-2, with 7 positions matching TRBD1. The ends lost 0 bases at V and 1 base at J; junction bases unmatched: 0. Germline assignment: CDR1 SGHRS and CDR2 YFSETQ. The CDR3 is made up of 14 amino acids. The CDR3 DNA reads TGCGCCAGCAGCTTGGGGGACAGTAACTATGGCTACACCTTC. Protein product: CASSLGDSNYGYTF.

The J gene is TRBJ1-6, the V gene TRBV19, with no clear D. Germline V gene lookup returns CDR1 LNHDA and CDR2 SQIVND (reference sequence). The CDR3 spans 15 residues. V was cut by 3 bases and J by 7 bases, with 13 bases left in between. The CDR3 is CASSIGVTVNSPLHF. The DNA for the CDR3 is TGTGCCAGTAGTATCGGGGTAACAGTCAATTCACCCCTCCACTTT.

The chain has TRBV18 and TRBJ1-1; a possible D gene is TRBD1 (5 bases). V gave up 6 bases and J gave up 1 base, with 9 bases separating them. Per the germline V gene, CDR1 is KGHSH and CDR2 is LQKENI. There are 13 residues in the CDR3. CDR3: CASSTDKNTEAFF. CDR3 coding DNA: TGTGCCAGCTCGACGGACAAGAACACTGAAGCTTTCTTT.

The count of this clone is one. The CDR3 sequence is CASSEVPGQGAYEQYF. CDR3 DNA: TGTGCCAGCAGTGAAGTACCGGGACAGGGGGCCTACGAGCAGTACTTC. J is TRBJ2-7 and V is TRBV6-1, with 11 bases that match TRBD1. Germline CDR1 MNHNS, CDR2 SASEGT. This CDR3 has 16 residues. The J segment lost 2 bases and the V segment lost 1 base, leaving 4 bases of the junction unmatched.

The chain has TRBV5-5 and TRBJ1-1; D is unresolved. Between the trimmed V and J ends, which lost 10 bases and 1 base, there was a span of 14 bases. This CDR3 has 13 residues. Germline loops: CDR1 SGHKS, CDR2 YYEKEE (reference sequence). The CDR3 DNA is TGTGCCTCCATATGGCGGGGGAACACTGAAGCTTTCTTT. This translates into CASIWRGNTEAFF.

The chain is built from TRBV5-1 and TRBJ2-1; 7 bases line up with TRBD2. The CDR3 contains 16 residues. Per germline, CDR1 SGHRS and CDR2 YFSETQ. The junction had 3 bases not matched to a gene; V was cut back by 0 bases and J by 0 bases. CDR3 region: CASSLDGGGSYNEQFF. The CDR3 DNA is TGCGCCAGCAGCTTGGATGGCGGGGGCTCCTACAATGAGCAGTTCTTC.

This clone was recorded a few times. The CDR3 nucleotides read TGTGCCAGCAGCTTAACTGGGGACAGAGCCTACGAGCAGTACTTC. The encoded protein is CASSLTGDRAYEQYF. The chain recombines TRBV7-3 with TRBJ2-7, with 7 nucleotides matching TRBD1. The CDR3 is 15 residues long. Looked up from germline, CDR1 is SGHTA and CDR2 is FQGTGA. After removal of 0 bases from V and 2 bases from J, the junction contained 4 bases not matched to a gene.

There are a few counts of this clone. The J gene is TRBJ2-2, the V gene TRBV5-4; 9 bases are a match to TRBD1. Trimming cost V 4 bases and J 3 bases; bases outside gene matches: 13. The length of the CDR3 is 18 residues. Germline V gives CDR1 SGHNT, CDR2 YYREEE (reference sequence). The CDR3 reads CASSPGQGPSRDTGELFF. Written as DNA, the CDR3 is TGTGCCAGCAGCCCCGGACAGGGGCCCTCCCGGGACACCGGGGAGCTGTTTTTT.

The chain employs TRBV5-1 and TRBJ2-5; 10 nucleotides match TRBD2. The CDR3 totals 15 residues. V was clipped by 1 base and J by 2 bases; unmatched bases: 2. The germline gives CDR1 SGHRS, CDR2 YFSETQ. The CDR3 is CASSLTSGKQETQYF. As DNA, the CDR3 is TGCGCCAGCAGCTTGACTAGCGGGAAACAAGAGACCCAGTACTTC.

The CDR3 spells CASSLDRLNEQFF. In nucleotides, the CDR3 is TGCGCCAGCAGCTTGGACAGGTTGAATGAGCAGTTCTTC. V and J are TRBV5-1 and TRBJ2-1, with D perhaps TRBD1 (5 bases). There are 13 residues in the CDR3. Germline CDR1 reads SGHRS; CDR2 reads YFSETQ. Trimming cost V 0 bases and J 7 bases, with 8 bases left between them.

The rearrangement links TRBV2 to TRBJ1-6; D is perhaps TRBD1 (5 bases). Trimming pared 10 bases from V and 7 bases from J, leaving 14 bases between. The CDR3 is 13 amino acids. CDR1 and CDR2 from the germline V gene are SNHLY and FYNNEI. This CDR3 reads CATTWGQNSPLHF. The CDR3 DNA follows: TGTGCCACCACATGGGGCCAAAATTCACCCCTCCACTTT.

This clone was found a few times. The genes are TRBV6-6 and TRBJ2-5; D unresolved. Germline values: CDR1 MNHNY, CDR2 SVGAGI (reference sequence). The CDR3 totals 14 residues. Trimming stripped 0 bases from V and 5 bases from J, with 10 bases between. CDR3 loop: CASSYSKNAETQYF. The CDR3 bases are TGTGCCAGCAGTTACTCGAAAAACGCGGAGACCCAGTACTTC.

The rearrangement links TRBV27 to TRBJ2-7; 9 nucleotides line up with TRBD1. Looked up from germline, CDR1 is MNHEY and CDR2 is SMNVEV (reference sequence). This CDR3 contains 15 residues. Unmatched junction bases numbered 6, after V lost 4 bases and J lost 2 bases. The CDR3 sequence: CASSSPGTGTYEQYF. The CDR3 DNA sequence: TGTGCCAGCAGTTCGCCCGGGACAGGGACCTACGAGCAGTACTTC.

The chain uses TRBV5-1 and TRBJ2-1; tentatively, D is TRBD2 (5 bases). V was trimmed by 4 bases and J by 3 bases, leaving 11 bases between them. Germline assignment: CDR1 SGHRS and CDR2 YFSETQ. The CDR3 loop spans 14 amino acids. The CDR3 here is CASSTGNDYNEQFF. The DNA for the CDR3 is TGCGCCAGCAGCACGGGAAATGACTACAATGAGCAGTTCTTC.

This clone was observed a few times. V and J are TRBV5-4 and TRBJ2-5; TRBD2 matches at 7 bases. CDR1 SGHNT and CDR2 YYREEE come from the germline V gene (reference sequence). Trimming removed 2 bases from V and 6 bases from J; junction bases left unmatched: 7. CDR3 length equals 14 residues. This CDR3 reads CASSFEGGDKTQYF. For the CDR3, the DNA is TGTGCCAGCAGCTTCGAGGGAGGGGATAAGACCCAGTACTTC.